This T cell receptor beta chain was sequenced for a study of CD8 T cells in Susac syndrome. V lost 5 bases and J 2 bases, leaving 12 bases between the germline ends. From germline, CDR1 is GTSNPN and CDR2 SVGIG (reference sequence). This CDR3 spans 13 amino acids. Roughly 0.45 to 1 ug RNA was reverse transcribed with random hexamers. Amplification of TCR beta CDR3 by immunoSEQ multiplex PCR spanned 54 Vbeta and 13 Jbeta. From the immunoSEQ multiplex PCR reads, TCRdb called clonotypes with MiXCR, one entry per CDR3 protein. The data show about 290,000 distinct CDR3 sequences, roughly 85% seen once. The T cells that were sequenced for TCR beta were CD8+ and CD4+ cells from blood. TEMRA cells were FACS-enriched and CD8+ and CD4+ T cells negatively isolated.

This clonotype originated in a human donor with multiple sclerosis. This chain links TRBV30 with TRBJ2-5, with D perhaps TRBD2 (6 bases). The sequencing input was CD8+ T cells from PBMCs. The CDR3 is CAWGGLVQETQYF. The CDR3, as DNA: TGTGCCTGGGGGGGACTCGTTCAAGAGACCCAGTACTTC.